Listed below are T cell receptor beta chains from one sample, sequenced in a study of beta chain features in type 1 diabetes. Assay: immunoSEQ multiplex PCR; the TCRdb copy retains only in-frame clones and omits some. Among about 150,000 clones, roughly 48% were seen once, and the ten largest hold over 0.4%. Sample: Tregs from blood. These receptors came from a young man in good health. Both conserved end residues are part of each CDR3. D genes are given only for firm matches. The size entry is marked missing in some rows and otherwise reads once, few, many or a size class.

>TRBV11-1|NA|TRBJ1-2|15|NA
CASSLAPGNGYGYTF
TGTGCCAGCAGCTTAGCGCCAGGGAATGGCTATGGCTACACCTTC
>TRBV6-6|NA|TRBJ2-7|14|once
CASSYRYPRDMGYF
TGTGCCAGCAGTTACCGGTACCCCCGGGACATGGGGTACTTC
>TRBV19|TRBD1|TRBJ2-3|17|NA
CASSRSVGQVRTDTQYF
TGTGCCAGTAGCAGGTCAGTGGGACAGGTCCGCACAGATACGCAGTATTTT
>TRBV29-1|TRBD1|TRBJ2-7|13|NA
CSVSPGQTYEQYF
TGCAGCGTATCCCCGGGACAGACCTACGAGCAGTACTTC
>TRBV7-9|TRBD1|TRBJ1-2|16|NA
CASSLGRTGYNYGYTF
TGTGCCAGCAGCTTAGGGAGGACAGGGTATAACTATGGCTACACCTTC
>TRBV7-2|NA|TRBJ2-2|13|NA
CASSTIEAGELFF
TGTGCCAGCAGCACTATAGAAGCCGGGGAGCTGTTTTTT
>TRBV7-2|NA|TRBJ2-5|13|few
CASSRGLQETQYF
TGTGCCAGCAGCCGTGGTCTACAAGAGACCCAGTACTTC
>TRBV2|TRBD2|TRBJ2-1|13|few
CASILAGGDEQFF
TGTGCCAGCATCCTCGCGGGAGGGGATGAGCAGTTCTTC
>TRBV6-5|TRBD1|TRBJ1-2|14|NA
CASSLTGGSYGYTF
TGTGCCAGCAGTTTGACAGGGGGCAGCTATGGCTACACCTTC
>TRBV4-3|TRBD1|TRBJ1-4|15|NA
CASSQDSGGREKLFF
TGCGCCAGCAGCCAAGATTCAGGGGGGCGGGAAAAACTGTTTTTT
>TRBV29-1|NA|TRBJ1-3|15|NA
CSVEDLQVSGNTIYF
TGCAGCGTTGAAGATCTTCAGGTCTCTGGAAACACCATATATTTT
>TRBV7-2|NA|TRBJ1-4|16|few
CASSLGWGHGNEKLFF
TGTGCCAGCAGCTTAGGTTGGGGCCACGGGAATGAAAAACTGTTTTTT
>TRBV29-1|NA|TRBJ1-5|13|NA
CSVDEGADQPQHF
TGCAGCGTTGATGAGGGAGCGGATCAGCCCCAGCATTTT
>TRBV28|NA|TRBJ1-5|14|NA
CASSLRFSNQPQHF
TGTGCCAGCAGCCTACGGTTTAGCAATCAGCCCCAGCATTTT
>TRBV4-1|NA|TRBJ2-1|14|NA
CASSQTYSYNEQFF
TGCGCCAGCAGTCAAACATACTCCTACAATGAGCAGTTCTTC
>TRBV4-1|NA|TRBJ1-5|15|few
CASSQGFGGPQPQHF
TGCGCCAGCAGCCAAGGGTTTGGGGGCCCTCAGCCCCAGCATTTT
>TRBV5-4|TRBD1|TRBJ1-6|15|NA
CASSRGTAYNSPLHF
TGTGCCAGCAGCCGCGGGACAGCTTATAATTCACCCCTCCACTTT
>TRBV28|TRBD1|TRBJ1-6|14|NA
CASSPGTGASPLHF
TGTGCCAGCAGTCCGGGGACAGGGGCTTCACCCCTCCACTTT
>TRBV7-9|TRBD1|TRBJ2-6|15|NA
CASSLRGRGANVLTF
TGTGCCAGCAGCTTAAGGGGGCGAGGGGCCAACGTCCTGACTTTC
>TRBV19|TRBD1|TRBJ2-5|15|NA
CASSPRQGRFETQYF
TGTGCCAGTAGCCCTCGACAGGGGCGATTTGAGACCCAGTACTTC
>TRBV6-5|NA|TRBJ1-5|14|few
CASSDVQVNQPQHF
TGTGCCAGCAGTGATGTGCAGGTCAATCAGCCCCAGCATTTT
>TRBV19|NA|TRBJ2-7|12|few
CASSATTGEQYF
TGTGCCAGTAGTGCCACTACGGGTGAGCAGTACTTC
>TRBV30|NA|TRBJ2-1|13|NA
CAWTPSSYNEQFF
TGTGCCTGGACACCGAGCTCCTACAATGAGCAGTTCTTC
>TRBV7-2|TRBD2|TRBJ2-1|17|NA
CASSLASGRTSYNEQFF
TGTGCCAGCAGCTTAGCTAGCGGGAGAACATCCTACAATGAGCAGTTCTTC
>TRBV28|NA|TRBJ2-7|15|few
CASGPLGRFSGEQYF
TGTGCCAGCGGCCCATTAGGGAGGTTCTCGGGCGAGCAGTACTTC
>TRBV7-2|TRBD1|TRBJ2-7|15|NA
CASRSRTGEPYEQYF
TGTGCCAGCAGGTCTAGGACAGGGGAGCCCTACGAGCAGTACTTC
>TRBV5-1|NA|TRBJ1-2|16|NA
CASSLGGIVAGYGYTF
TGCGCCAGCAGCTTGGGTGGCATCGTCGCTGGCTATGGCTACACCTTC
>TRBV7-3|NA|TRBJ1-1|13|few
CASSLDRNTEAFF
TGTGCCAGCAGCTTGGACAGGAACACTGAAGCTTTCTTT
>TRBV6-5|NA|TRBJ2-7|13|NA
CASSTGFSYEQYF
TGTGCCAGCAGCACAGGGTTTTCCTACGAGCAGTACTTC
>TRBV6-6|TRBD1|TRBJ2-1|14|few
CASRNRGSYNEQFF
TGTGCCAGCAGGAACAGGGGGTCCTACAATGAGCAGTTCTTC
>TRBV10-3|TRBD2|TRBJ2-1|13|few
CAIMRGRGDEQFF
TGTGCCATCATGCGGGGGAGAGGGGATGAGCAGTTCTTC
>TRBV7-2|TRBD2|TRBJ2-3|15|NA
CASSLGAGATDTQYF
TGTGCCAGCAGCTTAGGAGCGGGAGCCACAGATACGCAGTATTTT
>TRBV5-1|TRBD2|TRBJ2-2|15|NA
CASTRLAGDTGELFF
TGCGCCAGCACCAGACTAGCGGGGGACACCGGGGAGCTGTTTTTT
>TRBV11-2|NA|TRBJ2-7|14|NA
CASSLVPVPYEQYF
TGTGCCAGCAGCTTAGTGCCAGTACCCTACGAGCAGTACTTC
>TRBV5-1|NA|TRBJ2-5|16|few
CASSLLVSGNPETQYF
TGCGCCAGCAGCTTGTTGGTTAGCGGCAATCCGGAGACCCAGTACTTC
>TRBV5-1|TRBD1|TRBJ2-1|16|NA
CASSLMGQSVNNEQFF
TGCGCCAGCAGCTTGATGGGACAGTCTGTGAACAATGAGCAGTTCTTC
>TRBV18|TRBD2|TRBJ2-3|18|NA
CASSPRTSGPGSTDTQYF
TGTGCCAGCTCACCTCGGACTAGCGGACCGGGGAGCACAGATACGCAGTATTTT
>TRBV7-2|TRBD2|TRBJ2-7|15|NA
CASSRSGATSYEQYF
TGTGCCAGCAGCCGCAGCGGGGCGACCTCCTACGAGCAGTACTTC
>TRBV5-4|TRBD2|TRBJ2-1|17|few
CASSFGSSGGLANEQFF
TGTGCCAGCAGCTTCGGCTCTAGCGGGGGTTTGGCGAATGAGCAGTTCTTC
>TRBV13|NA|TRBJ2-3|15|NA
CASSSEGTLTDTQYF
TGTGCCAGCAGCTCAGAAGGGACTCTCACAGATACGCAGTATTTT
>TRBV7-9|TRBD1|TRBJ1-3|16|many
CASSFDRGLHRNTIYF
TGTGCCAGCAGCTTCGACAGGGGGCTACACCGAAACACCATATATTTT
>TRBV4-3|TRBD1|TRBJ2-2|17|NA
CASSQDQTGGGTGELFF
TGCGCCAGCAGCCAAGACCAGACAGGGGGGGGTACCGGGGAGCTGTTTTTT
>TRBV7-3|TRBD2|TRBJ2-5|15|NA
CASSLQAGLQETQYF
TGTGCCAGCAGCTTACAAGCGGGACTCCAAGAGACCCAGTACTTC